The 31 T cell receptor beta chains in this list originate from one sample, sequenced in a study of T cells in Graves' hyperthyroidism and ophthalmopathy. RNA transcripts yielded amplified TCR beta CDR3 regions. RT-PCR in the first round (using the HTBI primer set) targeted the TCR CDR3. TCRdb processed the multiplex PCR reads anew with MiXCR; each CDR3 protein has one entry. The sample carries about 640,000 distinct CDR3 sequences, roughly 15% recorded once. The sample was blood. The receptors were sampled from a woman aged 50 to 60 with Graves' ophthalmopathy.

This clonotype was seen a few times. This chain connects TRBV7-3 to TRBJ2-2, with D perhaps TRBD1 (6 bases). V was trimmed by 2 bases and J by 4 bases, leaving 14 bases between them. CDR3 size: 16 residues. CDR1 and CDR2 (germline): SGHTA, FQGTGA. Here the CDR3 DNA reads TGTGCCAGCAGCTTAGTTCGCAGGGGCATCACCGGGGAGCTGTTTTTT. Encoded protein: CASSLVRRGITGELFF.

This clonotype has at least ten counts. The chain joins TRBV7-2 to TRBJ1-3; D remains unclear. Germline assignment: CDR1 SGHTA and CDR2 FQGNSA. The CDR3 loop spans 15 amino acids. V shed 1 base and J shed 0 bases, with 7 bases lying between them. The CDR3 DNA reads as TGTGCCAGCAGCTTAGAGCCACTCTCTGGAAACACCATATATTTT. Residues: CASSLEPLSGNTIYF.

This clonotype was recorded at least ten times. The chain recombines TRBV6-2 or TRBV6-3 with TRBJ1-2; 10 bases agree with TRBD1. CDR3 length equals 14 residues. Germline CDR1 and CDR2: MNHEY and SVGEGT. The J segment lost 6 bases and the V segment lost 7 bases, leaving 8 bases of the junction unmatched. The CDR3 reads CASKDGQGVHGYTF. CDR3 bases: TGTGCCAGCAAAGACGGACAGGGGGTCCATGGCTACACCTTC.

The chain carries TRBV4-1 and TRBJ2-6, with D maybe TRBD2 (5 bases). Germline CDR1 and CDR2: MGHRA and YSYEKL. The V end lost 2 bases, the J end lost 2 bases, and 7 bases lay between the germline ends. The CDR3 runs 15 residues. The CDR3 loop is CASSQREPGANVLTF. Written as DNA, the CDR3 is TGCGCCAGCAGCCAAAGGGAGCCTGGGGCCAACGTCCTGACTTTC.

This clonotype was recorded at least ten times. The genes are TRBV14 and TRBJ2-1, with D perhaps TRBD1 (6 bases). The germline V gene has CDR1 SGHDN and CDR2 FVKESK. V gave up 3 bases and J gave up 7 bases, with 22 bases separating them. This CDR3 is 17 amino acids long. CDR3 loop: CASSQTLARGTRNEQFF. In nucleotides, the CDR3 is TGTGCCAGCAGCCAGACCCTGGCCAGGGGCACTAGAAATGAGCAGTTCTTC.

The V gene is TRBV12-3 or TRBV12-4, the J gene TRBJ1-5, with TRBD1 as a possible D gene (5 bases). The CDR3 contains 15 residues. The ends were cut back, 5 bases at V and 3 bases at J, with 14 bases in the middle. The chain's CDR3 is CASSMLTETNQPQHF. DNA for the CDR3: TGTGCCAGCAGTATGTTGACAGAGACCAATCAGCCCCAGCATTTT.

The CDR3 reads CSARDPLGNTEAFF. The CDR3 DNA sequence: TGCAGTGCTAGAGATCCACTGGGGAACACTGAAGCTTTCTTT. The chain uses TRBV20-1 and TRBJ1-1; D not resolved. This CDR3 has 14 amino acids. Trimming pared 0 bases from V and 1 base from J, leaving 9 bases between. Germline V gives CDR1 DFQATT, CDR2 SNEGSKA (reference sequence).

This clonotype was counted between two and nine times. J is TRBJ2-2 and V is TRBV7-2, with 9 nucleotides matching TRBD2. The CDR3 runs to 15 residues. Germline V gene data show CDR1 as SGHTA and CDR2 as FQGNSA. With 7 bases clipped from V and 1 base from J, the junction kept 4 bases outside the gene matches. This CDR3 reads CASTLAGLNTGELFF. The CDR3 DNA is TGTGCCAGCACCCTAGCGGGATTGAACACCGGGGAGCTGTTTTTT.

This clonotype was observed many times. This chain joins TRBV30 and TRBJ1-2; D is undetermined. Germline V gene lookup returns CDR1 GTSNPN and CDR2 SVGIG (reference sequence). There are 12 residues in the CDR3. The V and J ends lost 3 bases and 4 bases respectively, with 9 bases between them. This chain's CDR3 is CAWSGGLYGYTF. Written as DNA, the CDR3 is TGTGCCTGGAGCGGCGGACTCTATGGCTACACCTTC.

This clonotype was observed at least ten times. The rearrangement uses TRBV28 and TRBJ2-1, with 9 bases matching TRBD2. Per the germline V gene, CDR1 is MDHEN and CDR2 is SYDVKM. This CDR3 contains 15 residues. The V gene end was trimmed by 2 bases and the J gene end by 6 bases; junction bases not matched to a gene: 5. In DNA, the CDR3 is TGTGCCAGCAGTTTAGGAGGACTAGCGACCAATGAGCAGTTCTTC. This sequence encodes CASSLGGLATNEQFF.

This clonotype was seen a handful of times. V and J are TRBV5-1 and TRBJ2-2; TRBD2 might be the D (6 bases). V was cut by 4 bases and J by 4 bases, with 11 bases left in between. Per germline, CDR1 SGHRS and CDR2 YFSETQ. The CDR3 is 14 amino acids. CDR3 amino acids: CASSPVGGTGELFF. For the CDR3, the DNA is TGCGCCAGCAGCCCCGTCGGGGGCACCGGGGAGCTGTTTTTT.

Here the CDR3 DNA reads TGTGCCAGCAGCTTGGGACGGGGGGGCAAAGGGATTGATACGCAGTATTTT. Its protein is CASSLGRGGKGIDTQYF. V is TRBV5-8 and J is TRBJ2-3, with 8 bases aligning to TRBD2. Germline V gives CDR1 SGHTS, CDR2 YDEGEE. CDR3 length equals 17 residues. Germline trimming cut 0 bases from V and 6 bases from J; bases unmatched to any gene: 12.

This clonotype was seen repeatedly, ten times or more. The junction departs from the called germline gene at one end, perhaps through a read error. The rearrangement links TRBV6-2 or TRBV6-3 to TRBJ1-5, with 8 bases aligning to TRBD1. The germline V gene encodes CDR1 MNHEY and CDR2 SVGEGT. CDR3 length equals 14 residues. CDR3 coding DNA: TGTGCCGGCAGCCACGACAGGGGAAATCAGCCCCAGCATTTT. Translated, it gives CAGSHDRGNQPQHF.

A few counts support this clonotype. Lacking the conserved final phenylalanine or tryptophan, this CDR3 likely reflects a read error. The CDR3 DNA reads TGTGCCAGCAGCTTAGTGGGGGCCGGAGGGCACGAGCAGTACCTC. As protein: CASSLVGAGGHEQYL. The J gene is TRBJ2-7, the V gene TRBV7-6; perhaps D is TRBD1 or TRBD2 (6 bases each). Trimming pared 1 base from V and 5 bases from J, leaving 15 bases between. The CDR3 consists of 15 residues. Germline V gene lookup returns CDR1 SGHVS and CDR2 FNYEAQ.

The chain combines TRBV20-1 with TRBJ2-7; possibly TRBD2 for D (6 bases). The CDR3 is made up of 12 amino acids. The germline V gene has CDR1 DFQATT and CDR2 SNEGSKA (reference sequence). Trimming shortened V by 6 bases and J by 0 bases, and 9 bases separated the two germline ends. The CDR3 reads CSARDFSYEQYF. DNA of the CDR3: TGCAGTGCGAGGGACTTCTCCTACGAGCAGTACTTC.

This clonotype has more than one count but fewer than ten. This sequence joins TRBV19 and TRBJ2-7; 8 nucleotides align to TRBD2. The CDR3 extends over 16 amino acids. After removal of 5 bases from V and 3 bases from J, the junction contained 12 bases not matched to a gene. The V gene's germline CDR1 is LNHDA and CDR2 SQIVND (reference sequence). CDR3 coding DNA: TGTGCCAGTAGTCCGCTCCTTAGCGGGAAGGTCTACGAGCAGTACTTC. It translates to CASSPLLSGKVYEQYF. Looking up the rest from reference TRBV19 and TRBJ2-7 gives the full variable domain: DGGITQSPKYLFRKEGQNVTLSCEQNLNHDAMYWYRQDPGQGLRLIYYSQIVNDFQKGDIAEGYSVSREKKESFPLTVTSAQKNPTAFYLCASSPLLSGKVYEQYFGPGTRLTVT.

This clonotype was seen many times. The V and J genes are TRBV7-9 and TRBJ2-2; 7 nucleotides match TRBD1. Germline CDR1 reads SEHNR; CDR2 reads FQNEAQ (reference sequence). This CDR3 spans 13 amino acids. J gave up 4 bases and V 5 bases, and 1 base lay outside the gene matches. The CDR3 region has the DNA TGTGCCAGCAGCAGGACAGGCACCGGGGAGCTGTTTTTT. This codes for CASSRTGTGELFF.

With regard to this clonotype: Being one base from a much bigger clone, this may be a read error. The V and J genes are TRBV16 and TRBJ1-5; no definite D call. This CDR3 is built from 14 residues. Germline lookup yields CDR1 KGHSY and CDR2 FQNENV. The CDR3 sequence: CAGSQSEGNQPQHF. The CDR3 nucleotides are TGTGCCGGCAGCCAATCTGAGGGAAATCAGCCCCAGCATTTT.

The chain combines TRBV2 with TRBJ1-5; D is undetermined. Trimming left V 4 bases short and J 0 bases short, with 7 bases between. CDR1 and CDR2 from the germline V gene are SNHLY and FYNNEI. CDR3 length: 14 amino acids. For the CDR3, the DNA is TGTGCCAGCAGTGTTAGGGCTAGCAATCAGCCCCAGCATTTT. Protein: CASSVRASNQPQHF.

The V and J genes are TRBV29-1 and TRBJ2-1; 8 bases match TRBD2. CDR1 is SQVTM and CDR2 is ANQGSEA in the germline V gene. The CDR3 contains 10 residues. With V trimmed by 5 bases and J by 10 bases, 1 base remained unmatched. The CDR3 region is CSVSSGEQFF. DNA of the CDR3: TGCAGCGTTTCTAGCGGGGAGCAGTTCTTC.

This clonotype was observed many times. Here the CDR3 reads CASSLEGGNEQFF. The CDR3 nucleotides are TGTGCCAGCAGCTTGGAAGGCGGCAATGAGCAGTTCTTC. The rearrangement uses TRBV5-6 and TRBJ2-1; D is unclear. Deletions cut 0 bases from V and 6 bases from J, with 7 bases between. CDR1 and CDR2 (germline): SGHDT, YYEEEE. This CDR3 spans 13 amino acids.

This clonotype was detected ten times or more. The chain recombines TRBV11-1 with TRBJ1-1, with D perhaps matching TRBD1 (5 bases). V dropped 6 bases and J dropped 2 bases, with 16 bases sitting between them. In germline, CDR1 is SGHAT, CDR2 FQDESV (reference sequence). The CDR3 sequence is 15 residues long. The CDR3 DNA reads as TGTGCCAGCAGGAGGTCCGACAGCCTTAACACTGAAGCTTTCTTT. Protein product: CASRRSDSLNTEAFF.

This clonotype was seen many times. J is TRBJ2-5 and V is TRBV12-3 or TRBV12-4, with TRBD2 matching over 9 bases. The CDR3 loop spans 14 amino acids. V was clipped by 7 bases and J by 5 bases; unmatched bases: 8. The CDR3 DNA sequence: TGTGCCAGCACCTGGAGCGGGAGGAGGGAGACCCAGTACTTC. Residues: CASTWSGRRETQYF.

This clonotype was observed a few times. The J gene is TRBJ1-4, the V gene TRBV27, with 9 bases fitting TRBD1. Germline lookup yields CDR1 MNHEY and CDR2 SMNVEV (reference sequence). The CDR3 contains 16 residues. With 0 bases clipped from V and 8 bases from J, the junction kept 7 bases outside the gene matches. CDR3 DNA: TGTGCCAGCAGTTTATCTTACTGGGACAGGGACGAAAAACTGTTTTTT. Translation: CASSLSYWDRDEKLFF.

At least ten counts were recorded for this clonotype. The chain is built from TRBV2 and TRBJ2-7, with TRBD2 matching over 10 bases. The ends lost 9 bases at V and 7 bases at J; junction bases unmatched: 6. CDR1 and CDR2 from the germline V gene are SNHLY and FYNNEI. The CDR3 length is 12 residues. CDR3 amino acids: CARASGSGEQYF. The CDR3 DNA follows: TGTGCCAGAGCTAGCGGGAGCGGTGAGCAGTACTTC.

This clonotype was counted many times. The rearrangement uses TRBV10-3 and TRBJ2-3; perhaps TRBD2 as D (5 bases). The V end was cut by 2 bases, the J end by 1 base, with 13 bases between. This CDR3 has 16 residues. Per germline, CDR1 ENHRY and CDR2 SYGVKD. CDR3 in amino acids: CAISEIGAAGTDTQYF. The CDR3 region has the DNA TGTGCCATCAGTGAGATCGGAGCGGCGGGCACAGATACGCAGTATTTT.

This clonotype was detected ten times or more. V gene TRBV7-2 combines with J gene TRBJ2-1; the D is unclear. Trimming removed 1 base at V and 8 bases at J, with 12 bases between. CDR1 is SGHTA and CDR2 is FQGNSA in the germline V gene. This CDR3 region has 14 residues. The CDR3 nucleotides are TGTGCCAGCAGCTTAGAGAAGGGATACCATGAGCAGTTCTTC. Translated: CASSLEKGYHEQFF.

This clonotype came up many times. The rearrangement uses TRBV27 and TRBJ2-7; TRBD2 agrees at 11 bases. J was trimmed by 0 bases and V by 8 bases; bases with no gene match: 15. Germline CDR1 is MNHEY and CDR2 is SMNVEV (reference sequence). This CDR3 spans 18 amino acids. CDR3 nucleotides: TGTGCCAGCTCACGACAGGGAGGTAGCGGGAGGGCCTCCTACGAGCAGTACTTC. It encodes CASSRQGGSGRASYEQYF.

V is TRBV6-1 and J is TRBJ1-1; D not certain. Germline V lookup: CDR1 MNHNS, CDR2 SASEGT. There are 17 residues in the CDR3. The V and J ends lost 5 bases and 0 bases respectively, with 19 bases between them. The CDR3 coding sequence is TGTGCCAGCAGTTCCCCGGATGGAGCGTTGATGAACACTGAAGCTTTCTTT. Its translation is CASSSPDGALMNTEAFF.

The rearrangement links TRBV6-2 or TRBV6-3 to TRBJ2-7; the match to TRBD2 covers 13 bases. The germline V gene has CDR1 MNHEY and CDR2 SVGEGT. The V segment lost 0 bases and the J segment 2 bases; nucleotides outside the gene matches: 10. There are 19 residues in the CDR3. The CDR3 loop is CASSYSSRTSGRYPYEQYF. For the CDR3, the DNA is TGTGCCAGCAGTTACTCGAGTAGGACTAGCGGGAGATATCCCTACGAGCAGTACTTC.

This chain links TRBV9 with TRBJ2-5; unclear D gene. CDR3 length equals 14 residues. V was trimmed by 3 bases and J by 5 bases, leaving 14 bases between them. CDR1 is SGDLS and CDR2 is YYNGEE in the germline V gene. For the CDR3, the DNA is TGTGCCAGCAGCGGTTCAGATGGTGGGGAGACCCAGTACTTC. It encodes CASSGSDGGETQYF.